This T cell receptor (beta chain) was captured in a study of cytomegalovirus exposure and HLA in healthy donors. Overall study results and limits: Later analysis identified a missense DCLRE1C variant that was linked to TCR beta V- and J-gene trimming.

The primer mix had 60 Vbeta and 13 Jbeta primers. Sequenced by immunoSEQ multiplex PCR; TCRdb stores in-frame clones only, minus some. Of about 190,000 clones in the sample, roughly 77% are singletons; the top ten hold 3% to 4%. This CDR3 spans 13 amino acids. V shed 5 bases and J shed 0 bases, with 8 bases lying between them. Germline V gene lookup returns CDR1 MDHEN and CDR2 SYDVKM. In regard to this clone: Its antigen is currently unknown.

The chain carries TRBV28 and TRBJ2-7; D is uncertain. This sequence originates from a woman aged 30 to 39 in good health and CMV-seropositive. The sample was PBMCs. The CDR3 DNA sequence: TGTGCCAGCAGTATTAGCTTCTCCTACGAGCAGTACTTC. It codes for CASSISFSYEQYF.